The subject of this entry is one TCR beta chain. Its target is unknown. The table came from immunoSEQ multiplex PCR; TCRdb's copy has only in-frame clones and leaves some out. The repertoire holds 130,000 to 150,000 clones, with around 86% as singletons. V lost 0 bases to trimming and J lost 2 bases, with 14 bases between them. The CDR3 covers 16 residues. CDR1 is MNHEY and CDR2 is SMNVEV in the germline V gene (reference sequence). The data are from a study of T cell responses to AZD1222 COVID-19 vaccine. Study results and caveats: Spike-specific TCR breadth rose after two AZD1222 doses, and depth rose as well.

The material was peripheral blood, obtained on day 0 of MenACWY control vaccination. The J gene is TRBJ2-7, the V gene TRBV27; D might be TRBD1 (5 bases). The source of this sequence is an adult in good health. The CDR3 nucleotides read TGTGCCAGCAGTTTATCGTTAAGGGGCAGCCCCTACGAGCAGTACTTC. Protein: CASSLSLRGSPYEQYF.